The 27 T cell receptor beta chains presented below share a single source sample, sequenced in a study of cytomegalovirus exposure and HLA in healthy donors. It was with 60 Vbeta and 13 Jbeta primers that the PCR ran. The table came from immunoSEQ multiplex PCR; TCRdb's copy has only in-frame clones and leaves some out. The sample lists 150,000 to 200,000 clones, approximately 80% seen once, with 4.9% in the top ten. Material for sequencing was PBMCs. These receptors were obtained from a woman in her late teens or twenties in good health and CMV-seropositive.

The chain links TRBV5-5 to TRBJ2-7, with D perhaps matching TRBD2 (5 bases). The V and J ends lost 9 bases and 4 bases respectively, with 17 bases between them. This CDR3 contains 13 residues. Germline assignment: CDR1 SGHKS and CDR2 YYEKEE (reference sequence). The CDR3 protein is CATSAGIEYEQYF. CDR3 sequence (DNA): TGTGCCACCTCAGCCGGGATCGAATACGAGCAGTACTTC.

The chain carries TRBV2 and TRBJ1-2; a possible D gene is TRBD1 (6 bases). Germline V gene sequence: CDR1 SNHLY, CDR2 FYNNEI. The V end was cut by 7 bases, the J end by 4 bases, with 13 bases between. This CDR3 region has 13 residues. The chain's CDR3 is CASTMTGVYGYTF. The CDR3 region has the DNA TGTGCCAGCACAATGACAGGAGTCTATGGCTACACCTTC.

This clone was seen only once. This chain links TRBV7-2 with TRBJ2-7; D is unclear. V was clipped by 6 bases and J by 3 bases, with 6 bases between them. CDR3 length: 11 amino acids. Germline V gene sequence: CDR1 SGHTA, CDR2 FQGNSA. The CDR3 DNA reads TGTGCCAGCAGTTTCCACTACGAGCAGTACTTC. Protein product: CASSFHYEQYF.

In its sample, this clone was seen once. The rearrangement links TRBV5-1 to TRBJ2-3, with 14 bases matching TRBD2. Looked up from germline, CDR1 is SGHRS and CDR2 is YFSETQ. The CDR3 sequence is 16 residues long. V was clipped by 4 bases and J by 4 bases; unmatched bases: 5. Here the CDR3 reads CASSERLAGGPDTQYF. CDR3 sequence (DNA): TGCGCCAGCAGCGAACGACTAGCGGGGGGGCCAGATACGCAGTATTTT.

The CDR3 region has the DNA TGCGCCAGCAGCTTCCGAAGCGATTTAGGCGGGAGAGCCTACGAGCAGTACTTC. It codes for CASSFRSDLGGRAYEQYF. V gene TRBV5-1 combines with J gene TRBJ2-7, with 7 bases matching TRBD2. Germline-derived CDR1 and CDR2 are SGHRS and YFSETQ. The CDR3 covers 18 residues. With V trimmed by 2 bases and J by 2 bases, 16 bases remained unmatched.

The chain is built from TRBV7-9 and TRBJ2-7, with D perhaps matching TRBD1 (6 bases). Deletions cut 4 bases from V and 3 bases from J, with 13 bases between. Germline CDR1 is SEHNR and CDR2 is FQNEAQ (reference sequence). This CDR3 is 14 amino acids long. The DNA for the CDR3 is TGTGCCAGCAGCTCGCCAGGGACATTCTACGAGCAGTACTTC. Translated, it gives CASSSPGTFYEQYF.

This clone was recorded a few times. The V call is TRBV4-2, the J call TRBJ2-3; D unresolved. The CDR3 loop spans 16 amino acids. Trimming removed 1 base from V and 2 bases from J, with 13 bases in between. Germline V gene lookup returns CDR1 LGHNA and CDR2 YNFKEQ. The CDR3 is CASSQVQSLSTDTQYF. CDR3 bases: TGTGCCAGCAGCCAAGTTCAGTCGTTGTCCACAGATACGCAGTATTTT.

This clone showed up just once. The chain has TRBV5-6 and TRBJ2-7; no definite D call. Germline loops: CDR1 SGHDT, CDR2 YYEEEE. Trimming left V 1 base short and J 0 bases short, with 8 bases between. This CDR3 is built from 14 residues. CDR3 DNA: TGTGCCAGCAGCTTGCTCGTCAGCTCCTACGAGCAGTACTTC. Translating gives CASSLLVSSYEQYF.

The gene calls are TRBV20-1 and TRBJ1-4; D unclear. There are 11 residues in the CDR3. CDR1 DFQATT and CDR2 SNEGSKA come from the germline V gene (reference sequence). The ends were cut back, 3 bases at V and 5 bases at J, with 4 bases in the middle. CDR3 in DNA: TGCAGTGCTAGCAGGAATGAAAAACTGTTTTTT. Translation gives CSASRNEKLFF.

The rearrangement uses TRBV7-9 and TRBJ1-4; the D is unclear. V was pared by 5 bases and J by 4 bases, with 14 bases between. Germline CDR1 reads SEHNR; CDR2 reads FQNEAQ (reference sequence). The CDR3 consists of 15 residues. The CDR3 sequence is CASSRDNSLNEKLFF. CDR3 sequence (DNA): TGTGCCAGCAGCCGCGACAACTCTCTTAATGAAAAACTGTTTTTT. The variable domain in full, completed from reference TRBV7-9 and TRBJ1-4, reads DTGVSQNPRHKITKRGQNVTFRCDPISEHNRLYWYRQTLGQGPEFLTYFQNEAQLEKSRLLSDRFSAERPKGSFSTLEIQRTEQGDSAMYLCASSRDNSLNEKLFFGSGTQLSVL.

This clone was recorded a few times. The V and J genes are TRBV6-5 and TRBJ1-2; 9 bases are shared with TRBD1. Germline trimming cut 4 bases from V and 7 bases from J; bases unmatched to any gene: 7. CDR1 is MNHEY and CDR2 is SVGAGI in the germline V gene. This CDR3 is built from 14 residues. CDR3 protein: CASSSNRDRVGYTF. CDR3 nucleotide sequence: TGTGCCAGCAGTTCGAACCGGGACAGGGTTGGCTACACCTTC.

This chain joins TRBV6-1 and TRBJ1-6; D may be TRBD1 (6 bases). Trimming took off 5 bases at V and 7 bases at J, with 12 bases between the two ends. Germline V lookup: CDR1 MNHNS, CDR2 SASEGT. CDR3 length: 14 amino acids. The CDR3 sequence: CASSSAGENSPLHF. CDR3 nucleotide sequence: TGTGCCAGCAGTTCGGCAGGGGAAAATTCACCCCTCCACTTT.

The chain uses TRBV7-9 and TRBJ1-2, with D possibly matching TRBD1 (5 bases). V lost 2 bases, J lost 4 bases, and 17 bases lay in between. Germline V CDR1 and CDR2: SEHNR, FQNEAQ (reference sequence). The CDR3 extends over 16 amino acids. The CDR3 DNA reads TGTGCCAGCAGCTTAACCCGCGACAGCTACTCCTATGGCTACACCTTC. Amino acid sequence: CASSLTRDSYSYGYTF.

This chain connects TRBV27 to TRBJ2-7; TRBD1 aligns across 9 bases. CDR1 and CDR2 from the germline V gene are MNHEY and SMNVEV (reference sequence). The CDR3 has 14 residues. V lost 6 bases and J lost 4; bases outside the gene matches: 7. The CDR3 sequence: CASSPGQGRYEQYF. The DNA for the CDR3 is TGTGCCAGCAGCCCGGGACAGGGACGGTACGAGCAGTACTTC.

The chain uses TRBV7-9 and TRBJ2-7, with a possible D match to TRBD1 (6 bases). This CDR3 region has 14 residues. CDR1 is SEHNR and CDR2 is FQNEAQ in the germline V gene (reference sequence). Between the trimmed V and J ends, which lost 3 bases and 6 bases, there was a span of 15 bases. The CDR3 DNA reads as TGTGCCAGCAGCTTCCTGACACAGGGATCCGAGCAGTACTTC. This codes for CASSFLTQGSEQYF.

The rearrangement links TRBV6-6 to TRBJ1-2; D remains unclear. This CDR3 has 13 amino acids. Trimming took 2 bases from V and 4 from J, leaving 8 bases between them. CDR1 MNHNY and CDR2 SVGAGI come from the germline V gene (reference sequence). CDR3: CASSYAAAYGYTF. The CDR3 coding sequence is TGTGCCAGCAGTTACGCGGCAGCCTATGGCTACACCTTC.

V usage is TRBV4-3 and J usage is TRBJ2-7; maybe TRBD2 (5 bases). This CDR3 contains 15 residues. The germline V gene encodes CDR1 LGHNA and CDR2 YSLEER. The V and J ends lost 0 bases and 0 bases respectively, with 9 bases between them. In DNA, the CDR3 is TGCGCCAGCAGCCAAGAAGTAGGAGGCTCCTACGAGCAGTACTTC. Translated: CASSQEVGGSYEQYF.

This clone was recorded once. This chain links TRBV18 with TRBJ1-2; 7 nucleotides agree with TRBD1. The ends lost 3 bases at V and 5 bases at J; junction bases unmatched: 6. This CDR3 contains 14 residues. The germline CDR1 and CDR2 sequences are KGHSH and LQKENI. CDR3 nucleotide sequence: TGTGCCAGCTCACCGGGGACAGAACTTTATGGCTACACCTTC. It encodes CASSPGTELYGYTF.

The rearrangement joins TRBV2 to TRBJ1-1; 10 bases are a match to TRBD1. The CDR3 is made up of 16 amino acids. J gave up 6 bases and V 7 bases, and 14 bases lay outside the gene matches. Per germline, CDR1 SNHLY and CDR2 FYNNEI. The CDR3 DNA reads as TGTGCCAGCACCCCTGACAGGGGGCTTACTGGGGCTGAAGCTTTCTTT. This encodes CASTPDRGLTGAEAFF.

In DNA, the CDR3 is TGTGCCAGCAGCCAAGATGTCGGGGAAGCTTTCTTT. Translation: CASSQDVGEAFF. The chain links TRBV4-2 to TRBJ1-1; D is unclear. Between the trimmed V and J ends, which lost 0 bases and 8 bases, there was a span of 7 bases. The CDR3 extends over 12 amino acids. Germline CDR1 reads LGHNA; CDR2 reads YNFKEQ.

V gene TRBV19 combines with J gene TRBJ1-5; D might be TRBD1 (5 bases). Trimming cost V 6 bases and J 3 bases, with 12 bases left between them. The CDR3 spans 14 residues. Germline lookup yields CDR1 LNHDA and CDR2 SQIVND (reference sequence). CDR3 region: CASSPRQTNQPQHF. For the CDR3, the DNA is TGTGCCAGTAGCCCCCGACAGACCAATCAGCCCCAGCATTTT.

This chain's CDR3 is CASTTVLEQYF. The CDR3 DNA is TGTGCCAGCACCACGGTCCTCGAGCAGTACTTC. This rearrangement joins TRBV2 to TRBJ2-7; D call uncertain. This CDR3 spans 11 amino acids. The germline V gene has CDR1 SNHLY and CDR2 FYNNEI. The V and J ends lost 7 bases and 6 bases respectively, with 10 bases between them.

The V call is TRBV29-1, the J call TRBJ1-3, with a tentative D call TRBD1 (6 bases). The CDR3 is 13 residues long. Germline V lookup: CDR1 SQVTM, CDR2 ANQGSEA. Trimming stripped 6 bases from V and 4 bases from J, with 13 bases between. The CDR3 reads CSVTGRAGNTIYF. As DNA, the CDR3 is TGCAGCGTCACAGGGAGGGCGGGAAACACCATATATTTT.

This clone was counted once. J is TRBJ2-2 and V is TRBV6-5; tentatively, D is TRBD1 (5 bases). The CDR3 extends over 13 amino acids. V gave up 6 bases and J gave up 5 bases, with 10 bases separating them. The germline CDR1 and CDR2 sequences are MNHEY and SVGAGI. The CDR3 DNA reads TGTGCCAGCAGGGAACCAGGGACCGGGGAGCTGTTTTTT. This translates into CASREPGTGELFF.

This clone has just one count. V is TRBV6-5 and J is TRBJ1-3; 7 bases agree with TRBD1. CDR1 and CDR2 from the germline V gene are MNHEY and SVGAGI. Unmatched junction bases numbered 7, after V lost 7 bases and J lost 1 base. CDR3 size: 15 residues. The CDR3 reads CASTGATGSGNTIYF. The CDR3 nucleotides are TGTGCCAGCACCGGAGCGACAGGGTCTGGAAACACCATATATTTT.

V is TRBV28 and J is TRBJ1-1; D perhaps matches TRBD1 (5 bases). V lost 7 bases and J lost 1, with 19 bases in between. This CDR3 is 16 amino acids long. Per germline, CDR1 MDHEN and CDR2 SYDVKM. In DNA, the CDR3 is TGTGCCAGCAACAATAGGGGTGGTTGGCGGAACACTGAAGCTTTCTTT. Translation: CASNNRGGWRNTEAFF.

The rearrangement joins TRBV5-6 to TRBJ1-3; 8 bases are shared with TRBD1. Per the germline V gene, CDR1 is SGHDT and CDR2 is YYEEEE. V dropped 4 bases and J dropped 6; count of bases not matched to a gene: 9. This CDR3 region has 15 residues. CDR3 amino acids: CASSPGDRGENTIYF. The CDR3 DNA is TGTGCCAGCAGCCCCGGCGACAGGGGCGAAAACACCATATATTTT.